This entry lists 18 T cell receptor beta chains sequenced from one sample in a study of T cell changes during pregnancy in multiple sclerosis. Only in-frame clones appear in the TCRdb table, and some are missing; sequencing was by immunoSEQ multiplex PCR. This sample has 69,000 or so clones, with around 92% found just once. This sample comprised peripheral blood, obtained in the third trimester of pregnancy. These TCRs come from a female donor in good health, enrolled as a control in a pregnancy study.

This rearrangement joins TRBV19 to TRBJ1-3; D ambiguous. Germline assignment: CDR1 LNHDA and CDR2 SQIVND (reference sequence). The CDR3 has 16 amino acids. Trimming took 0 bases from V and 0 from J, leaving 9 bases between them. This chain's CDR3 is CASSIDSGSSGNTIYF. The CDR3 DNA is TGTGCCAGTAGTATAGATTCGGGGAGCTCTGGAAACACCATATATTTT.

The CDR3 protein is CASSATSGSGDTQYF. CDR3 in DNA: TGTGCCAGCAGCGCGACTAGCGGGAGTGGAGATACGCAGTATTTT. This chain connects TRBV9 to TRBJ2-3; 12 bases line up with TRBD2. This CDR3 spans 15 amino acids. CDR1 and CDR2 from the germline V gene are SGDLS and YYNGEE. Losses at the gene ends were 3 bases for V and 5 bases for J; bases not matched to a gene: 4.

The chain joins TRBV29-1 to TRBJ2-1, with D possibly matching TRBD2 (7 bases). Between the trimmed V and J ends, which lost 6 bases and 8 bases, there was a span of 8 bases. There are 10 residues in the CDR3. CDR1 and CDR2 from the germline V gene are SQVTM and ANQGSEA. The CDR3 sequence: CSVGGDEQFF. The CDR3, as DNA: TGCAGCGTAGGGGGGGATGAGCAGTTCTTC.

CDR3 amino acids: CASSPSQAYGYTF. Here the CDR3 DNA reads TGCGCCAGCAGCCCCTCTCAGGCCTATGGCTACACCTTC. The J gene is TRBJ1-2, the V gene TRBV5-1; D gene uncertain. V dropped 4 bases and J dropped 4 bases, with 11 bases sitting between them. Germline V lookup: CDR1 SGHRS, CDR2 YFSETQ. The CDR3 consists of 13 residues.

The chain has TRBV19 and TRBJ2-4; weak D call: TRBD2 (5 bases). Trimming shortened V by 5 bases and J by 2 bases, and 13 bases separated the two germline ends. Germline V CDR1 and CDR2: LNHDA, SQIVND (reference sequence). The CDR3 covers 15 residues. CDR3 nucleotides: TGTGCCAGTAGTCCCCTAGCTGTGTCCAAAAACATTCAGTACTTC. Amino acids: CASSPLAVSKNIQYF. Variable domain in full (rest from reference TRBV19 and TRBJ2-4): DGGITQSPKYLFRKEGQNVTLSCEQNLNHDAMYWYRQDPGQGLRLIYYSQIVNDFQKGDIAEGYSVSREKKESFPLTVTSAQKNPTAFYLCASSPLAVSKNIQYFGAGTRLSVL.

This chain connects TRBV2 to TRBJ2-3, with 11 bases aligning to TRBD2. The CDR3 contains 16 residues. Losses at the gene ends were 6 bases for V and 4 bases for J; bases not matched to a gene: 9. Germline V gene lookup returns CDR1 SNHLY and CDR2 FYNNEI. CDR3 protein: CASRQTSGSSADTQYF. The CDR3 region has the DNA TGTGCCAGCAGACAAACTAGCGGGAGTTCGGCAGATACGCAGTATTTT.

This chain uses TRBV7-9 with TRBJ1-6; 7 positions match TRBD1. The CDR3 runs to 15 residues. After removal of 1 base from V and 10 bases from J, the junction contained 7 bases not matched to a gene. Germline V gives CDR1 SEHNR, CDR2 FQNEAQ (reference sequence). Here the CDR3 reads CASSLGDRVGSPLHF. For the CDR3, the DNA is TGTGCCAGCAGCTTAGGAGACAGGGTAGGATCACCCCTCCACTTT.

The chain couples TRBV27 to TRBJ1-1; 9 bases agree with TRBD1. V lost 7 bases to trimming and J lost 1 base; unmatched junction nucleotides: 7. This CDR3 is built from 15 residues. In germline, CDR1 is MNHEY, CDR2 SMNVEV (reference sequence). The CDR3 nucleotides read TGTGCCAGCACCAGACGACAGGGGGGGAACACTGAAGCTTTCTTT. Protein product: CASTRRQGGNTEAFF.

This chain connects TRBV2 to TRBJ2-3; D is unresolved. Trimming took off 6 bases at V and 2 bases at J, with 18 bases between the two ends. The germline V gene has CDR1 SNHLY and CDR2 FYNNEI. CDR3 length equals 16 residues. CDR3: CASSVKVGSNTDTQYF. CDR3 DNA: TGTGCCAGCAGCGTTAAAGTCGGGTCCAACACAGATACGCAGTATTTT.

The chain is built from TRBV6-1 and TRBJ1-2, with unresolved D. V lost 4 bases to trimming and J lost 9 bases, with 12 bases between them. The germline CDR1 and CDR2 sequences are MNHNS and SASEGT. This CDR3 region has 12 residues. The CDR3 DNA reads TGTGCCAGCAGTGGTATCGCGGGGAGCTACACCTTC. Its translation: CASSGIAGSYTF.

The chain is built from TRBV9 and TRBJ2-5; 12 bases map to TRBD2. The germline CDR1 and CDR2 sequences are SGDLS and YYNGEE. V lost 4 bases to trimming and J lost 4 bases; unmatched junction nucleotides: 2. This CDR3 is built from 14 residues. The DNA of the CDR3 is TGTGCCAGCAGCCAGACTAGCGGGGGAGAGACCCAGTACTTC. Its protein product is CASSQTSGGETQYF.

The chain combines TRBV5-1 with TRBJ1-2; D gene ambiguous. From germline, CDR1 is SGHRS and CDR2 YFSETQ. V lost 4 bases and J lost 5, with 18 bases in between. The CDR3 loop spans 15 amino acids. This chain's CDR3 is CASSQQDGLTYGYTF. The CDR3 bases are TGCGCCAGCAGCCAGCAGGACGGACTGACTTATGGCTACACCTTC.

V is TRBV27 and J is TRBJ2-3, with TRBD1 matching over 8 bases. With V trimmed by 5 bases and J by 0 bases, 10 bases remained unmatched. This CDR3 spans 17 amino acids. Germline assignment: CDR1 MNHEY and CDR2 SMNVEV (reference sequence). CDR3 region: CASSRSRTGPSTDTQYF. The CDR3 bases are TGTGCCAGCAGTCGTTCGAGGACAGGGCCAAGCACAGATACGCAGTATTTT.

J is TRBJ1-3 and V is TRBV7-8; D is unresolved. The CDR3 is made up of 16 amino acids. Trimming removed 8 bases at V and 0 bases at J, with 17 bases between. CDR1 and CDR2 from the germline V gene are SGHVS and FQNEAQ. The CDR3, as DNA: TGTGCCAGCTCTCCCCCCCCGACATTCTCTGGAAACACCATATATTTT. Translated: CASSPPPTFSGNTIYF.

The chain has TRBV6-6 and TRBJ2-7; 9 bases match TRBD1. The CDR3 loop spans 14 amino acids. Losses at the gene ends were 3 bases for V and 6 bases for J; bases not matched to a gene: 6. CDR1 and CDR2 (germline): MNHNY, SVGAGI (reference sequence). The CDR3 DNA follows: TGTGCCAGCAGTTATGTCGACAGGGGGACCGAGCAGTACTTC. Protein: CASSYVDRGTEQYF.

The chain combines TRBV9 with TRBJ2-5; D remains ambiguous. Trimming cost V 3 bases and J 5 bases, with 5 bases left between them. The CDR3 has 11 residues. The germline V gene encodes CDR1 SGDLS and CDR2 YYNGEE. CDR3 in DNA: TGTGCCAGCAGCGGAGGTGAGACCCAGTACTTC. Its protein product is CASSGGETQYF. The full variable domain, in which reference TRBV9 and TRBJ2-5 provide the parts outside the CDR3, is DSGVTQTPKHLITATGQRVTLRCSPRSGDLSVYWYQQSLDQGLQFLIQYYNGEERAKGNILERFSAQQFPDLHSELNLSSLELGDSALYFCASSGGETQYFGPGTRLLVL.

The chain links TRBV6-1 to TRBJ1-5, with D maybe TRBD1 (5 bases). The V end was cut by 6 bases, the J end by 6 bases, with 12 bases between. The germline V gene has CDR1 MNHNS and CDR2 SASEGT. The CDR3 totals 13 residues. The CDR3 spells CASRDNGGQPQHF. The CDR3 coding sequence is TGTGCCAGCAGAGACAACGGGGGTCAGCCCCAGCATTTT.

This clone came up a few times. The chain is built from TRBV7-2 and TRBJ1-2; 7 bases agree with TRBD1. The CDR3 length is 14 residues. V shed 5 bases and J 3 bases; nucleotides not matched to a gene: 6. The germline V gene encodes CDR1 SGHTA and CDR2 FQGNSA. CDR3: CASSTRQGDYGYTF. CDR3 coding DNA: TGTGCCAGCAGCACCCGACAGGGAGACTATGGCTACACCTTC.